The clone carrying this T cell receptor (beta chain) has only one observation. What it binds is not known. The conserved phenylalanine or tryptophan normally closing the CDR3 is absent here, so this likely arose from a read error. TCRdb redid the calling of the multiplex PCR reads with MiXCR, one entry per CDR3 protein. Of over 70,000 distinct CDR3 sequences listed, 25% to 35% are singletons. This record comes from a study of breast tumors, draining lymph nodes, adjacent tissues. Study outcomes and limitations: Tumor and nontumor repertoires were significantly more similar in luminal-like than in basal-like breast cancer. Findings are consistent with lymph node origin and intratumoral expansion of most tumor T cells. Tumor TCR diversity was below lymph nodes but above nontumor tissue. Tumor T cell lymph node origin was a supported hypothesis, not proven.

Samples came from axillary lymph nodes draining the breast cancer. This CDR3 region has 15 residues. Trimming cost V 5 bases and J 0 bases; bases outside gene matches: 6. Germline V gives CDR1 MRHNA, CDR2 SNTAGT. The TCR originated in a female donor with breast cancer. Some clones in this sample may be carry-over from other donors' samples. The sequenced sample was axillary lymph node tissue. The chain has TRBV6-4 and TRBJ2-7; TRBD1 matches 8 bases. CDR3 DNA sequence: TGTGCCAGCAGTACGGGACAGGCCTACTCCTACGAGCAGTACCTC. Protein sequence: CASSTGQAYSYEQYL.